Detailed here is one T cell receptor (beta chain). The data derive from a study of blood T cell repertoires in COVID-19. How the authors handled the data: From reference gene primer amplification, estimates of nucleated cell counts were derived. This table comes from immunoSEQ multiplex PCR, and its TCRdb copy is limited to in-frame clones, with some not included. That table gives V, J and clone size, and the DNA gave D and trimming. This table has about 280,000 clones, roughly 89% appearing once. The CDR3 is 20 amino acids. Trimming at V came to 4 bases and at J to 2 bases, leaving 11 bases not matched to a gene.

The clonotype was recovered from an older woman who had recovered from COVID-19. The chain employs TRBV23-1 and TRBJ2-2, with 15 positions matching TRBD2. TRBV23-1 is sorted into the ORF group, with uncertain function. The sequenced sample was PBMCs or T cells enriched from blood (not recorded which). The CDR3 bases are TGCGCCAGCAGTCGTCGAGCCGGGACTAGCGGGGGGTCCAACACCGGGGAGCTGTTTTTT. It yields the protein CASSRRAGTSGGSNTGELFF.